This T cell receptor beta chain was documented in a study of memory CD8 T cells in hepatitis C reinfection. The CDR3 sequence is 16 residues long. Trimming pared 5 bases from V and 8 bases from J, leaving 22 bases between. Per the germline V gene, CDR1 is SGHVS and CDR2 is FNYEAQ. Time point described: peak reinfection, 3 to 8 weeks after reinfection detection. The sorted cells went straight to TCR sequencing with no prior in vitro expansion. Method: immunoSEQ multiplex PCR; TCRdb's copy keeps in-frame clones and lacks some. The sample has about 47,000 clones; roughly 90% are singletons. V usage is TRBV7-6 and J usage is TRBJ2-4; D perhaps matches TRBD1 (8 bases). The sample was naive CD8+ T cells sorted from blood. This clonotype was obtained from a man aged 18 to 35 with hepatitis C virus infection. CDR3 DNA sequence: TGTGCCAGCAGCCCTGGAGACAGGGGAGGGTTGGACATTCAGTACTTC. Translated, it gives CASSPGDRGGLDIQYF.